A selection of T cell receptor beta chains follows, all from one sample in a study of cytomegalovirus exposure and HLA in healthy donors. Clones were sequenced by immunoSEQ multiplex PCR, and TCRdb holds only the in-frame ones, with some missing. The data show 90,000 to 120,000 clones, about 74% seen once. The sample consisted of PBMCs. These TCRs come from a woman aged 40 to 55 in good health and CMV-seropositive. Both conserved end residues are trimmed from each CDR3. The order of the fields is V gene, J gene, clone size, CDR3 protein. Expanded clones are given a class, and other clones once, few, many or no size at all.

TRBV4-1	TRBJ2-2	NA	ASSQGSYVVTGELF
TRBV5-6	TRBJ2-7	few	ASSPGLLGAHEQY
TRBV19	TRBJ1-2	few	ASSITGSYT
TRBV7-2	TRBJ1-2	NA	ASSLRGLYGYT
TRBV7-9	TRBJ1-2	NA	ASSLGQGLDRYT
TRBV9	TRBJ2-5	NA	ASSSTEETQY
TRBV6-5	TRBJ1-2	NA	ASSYGQGAGYT
TRBV6-6	TRBJ2-3	NA	ASSFRQGTDTQY
TRBV5-1	TRBJ2-1	NA	ASSLPGLSSYNEQF
TRBV7-6	TRBJ1-4	NA	ASSLAATGSNEKLF
TRBV7-9	TRBJ1-1	few	ASSLAILGGEAF
TRBV5-1	TRBJ1-1	once	ASSSTSRGFEAF
TRBV27	TRBJ1-1	NA	ASRTGSRGTEAF
TRBV19	TRBJ2-4	NA	ASSTLYGQGGNIQY
TRBV4-1	TRBJ2-3	NA	ASSLAGTRTDTQY
TRBV2	TRBJ2-5	NA	ASSVEGRQETQY
TRBV19	TRBJ1-1	NA	ASSMGQGHTEAF
TRBV28	TRBJ2-7	NA	ASSLGRGLGYEQY
TRBV2	TRBJ1-4	NA	ASSAEGSTNEKLF
TRBV5-5	TRBJ1-3	few	ASFEGTGSGNTIY
TRBV9	TRBJ1-5	few	ASTDWDTLNQPQH
TRBV5-6	TRBJ1-6	NA	ASGDGQGYSPLH
TRBV29-1	TRBJ1-1	NA	SVGRTGFGENTEAF
TRBV30	TRBJ1-4	NA	AWRGLSGEKLF
TRBV29-1	TRBJ1-3	NA	SVHASGGGNTIY
TRBV30	TRBJ1-2	once	AWTTGIYT
TRBV2	TRBJ2-5	once	ASSEGRDRSQETQY
TRBV29-1	TRBJ2-4	NA	SVSKGQGRNIQY
TRBV7-2	TRBJ2-7	NA	ASRGADEQY
TRBV5-1	TRBJ2-5	NA	ASSWGPDRGETQY
TRBV9	TRBJ1-4	NA	ASSADTHNEKLF
TRBV4-1	TRBJ1-1	NA	ASSQGPQRGSTEAF
TRBV10-3	TRBJ2-7	NA	AISESAIRSVGYEQY
TRBV15	TRBJ2-5	NA	ATSHGGAGWETQY
TRBV10-3	TRBJ2-7	NA	AIGGQLYEQY
TRBV18	TRBJ1-6	NA	ASSGGDSPLH
TRBV19	TRBJ2-5	NA	ASSMGGQGGETQY
TRBV6-5	TRBJ2-1	NA	ASSWGRASYNEQF
TRBV6-1	TRBJ1-4	few	ASMDRGRNEKLF
TRBV7-9	TRBJ2-2	NA	ASSFAGTGELF
TRBV5-8	TRBJ1-2	NA	ASSVRASFGDYGYT
TRBV18	TRBJ2-6	NA	ASSPGQGGSGANVLT
TRBV7-2	TRBJ2-1	NA	ASSSPGVSAGEQF
TRBV6-6	TRBJ1-1	NA	ASSPNSGGKGTEAF
TRBV6-5	TRBJ2-3	NA	ASSYGRADTQY
TRBV18	TRBJ2-7	NA	ASSPPRAGFSYEQY
TRBV7-3	TRBJ2-5	NA	ASSLRGETQY
TRBV30	TRBJ2-7	few	AGGRGMEQY
TRBV4-3	TRBJ2-1	NA	ASSRNSGGSNEQF
TRBV10-2	TRBJ2-7	NA	ASSESSRVSNEQY
TRBV30	TRBJ1-6	NA	ARDGQENSPLH
TRBV7-2	TRBJ1-2	NA	ASATAARGGGYT